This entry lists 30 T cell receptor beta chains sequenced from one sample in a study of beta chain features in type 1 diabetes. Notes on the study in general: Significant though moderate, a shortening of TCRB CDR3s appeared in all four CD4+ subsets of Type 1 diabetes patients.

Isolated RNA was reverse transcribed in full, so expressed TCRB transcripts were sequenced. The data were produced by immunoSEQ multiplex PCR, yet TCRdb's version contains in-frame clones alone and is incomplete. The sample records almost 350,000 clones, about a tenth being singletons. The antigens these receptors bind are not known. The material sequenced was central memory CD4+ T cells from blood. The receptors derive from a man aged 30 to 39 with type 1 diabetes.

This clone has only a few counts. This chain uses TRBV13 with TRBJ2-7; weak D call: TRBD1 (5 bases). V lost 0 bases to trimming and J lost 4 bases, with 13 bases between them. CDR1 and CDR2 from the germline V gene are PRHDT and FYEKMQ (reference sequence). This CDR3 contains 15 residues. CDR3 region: CASSLGTENGYEQYF. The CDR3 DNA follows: TGTGCCAGCAGCTTAGGGACAGAGAATGGGTACGAGCAGTACTTC.

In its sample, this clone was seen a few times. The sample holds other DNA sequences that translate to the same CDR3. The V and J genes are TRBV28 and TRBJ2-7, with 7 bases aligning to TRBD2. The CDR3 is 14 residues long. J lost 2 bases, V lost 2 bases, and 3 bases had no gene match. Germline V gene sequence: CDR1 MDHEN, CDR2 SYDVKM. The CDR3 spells CASSLGGGAYEQYF. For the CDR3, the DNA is TGTGCCAGCAGTTTAGGCGGGGGAGCCTACGAGCAGTACTTC.

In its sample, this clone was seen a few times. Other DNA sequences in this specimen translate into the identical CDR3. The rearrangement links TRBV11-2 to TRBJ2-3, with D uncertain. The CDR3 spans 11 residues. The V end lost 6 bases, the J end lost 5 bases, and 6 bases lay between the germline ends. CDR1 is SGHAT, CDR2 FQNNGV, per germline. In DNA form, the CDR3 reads TGTGCCAGCAGTTGGGGAGATACGCAGTATTTT. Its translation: CASSWGDTQYF.

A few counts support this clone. The CDR3 loop is CASSPGLYEQYF. The CDR3 DNA sequence: TGTGCCAGCAGTCCCGGCCTCTACGAGCAGTACTTC. The chain is built from TRBV5-4 and TRBJ2-7; D is unclear. Germline CDR1 is SGHNT and CDR2 is YYREEE (reference sequence). The CDR3 loop spans 12 amino acids. Trimming pared 5 bases from V and 3 bases from J, leaving 9 bases between.

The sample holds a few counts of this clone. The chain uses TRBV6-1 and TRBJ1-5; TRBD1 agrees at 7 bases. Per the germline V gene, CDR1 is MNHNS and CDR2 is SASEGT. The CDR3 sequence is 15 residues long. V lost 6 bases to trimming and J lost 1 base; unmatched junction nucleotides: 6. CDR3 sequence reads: CASRATGRSNQPQHF. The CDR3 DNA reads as TGTGCCAGCAGGGCGACAGGGAGGAGCAATCAGCCCCAGCATTTT.

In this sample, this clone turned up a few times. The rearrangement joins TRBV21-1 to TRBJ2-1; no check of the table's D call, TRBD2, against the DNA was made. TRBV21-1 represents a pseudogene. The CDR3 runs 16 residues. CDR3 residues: CASSKASGGSYNEQFF. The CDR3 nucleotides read TGTGCCAGCAGCAAAGCTAGCGGGGGCTCCTACAATGAGCAGTTCTTC.

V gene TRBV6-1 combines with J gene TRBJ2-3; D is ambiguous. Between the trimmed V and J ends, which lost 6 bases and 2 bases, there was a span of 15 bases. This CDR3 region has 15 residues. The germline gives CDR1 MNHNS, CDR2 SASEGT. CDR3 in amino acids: CASSVGQAYTDTQYF. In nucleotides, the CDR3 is TGTGCCAGCAGCGTGGGCCAGGCCTACACAGATACGCAGTATTTT.

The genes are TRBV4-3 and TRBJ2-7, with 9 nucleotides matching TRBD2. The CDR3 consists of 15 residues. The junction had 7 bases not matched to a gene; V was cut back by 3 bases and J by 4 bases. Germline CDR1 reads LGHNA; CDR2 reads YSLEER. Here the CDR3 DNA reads TGCGCCAGCAGCCAGGGCGGGGGGGGACTGTACGAGCAGTACTTC. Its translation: CASSQGGGGLYEQYF.

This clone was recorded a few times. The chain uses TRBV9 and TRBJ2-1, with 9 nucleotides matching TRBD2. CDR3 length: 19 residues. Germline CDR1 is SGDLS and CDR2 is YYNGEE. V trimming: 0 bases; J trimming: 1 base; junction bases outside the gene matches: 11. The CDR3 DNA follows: TGTGCCAGCAGCGTAGAGGCGGGGGGGCCACTTGGTTCCTACAATGAGCAGTTCTTC. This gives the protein CASSVEAGGPLGSYNEQFF.

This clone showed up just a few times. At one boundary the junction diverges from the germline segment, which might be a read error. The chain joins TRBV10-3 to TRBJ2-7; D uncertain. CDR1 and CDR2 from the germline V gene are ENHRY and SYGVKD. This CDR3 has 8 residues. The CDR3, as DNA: TGTGCCATCAGTGGAGAAGCCTTC. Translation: CAISGEAF.

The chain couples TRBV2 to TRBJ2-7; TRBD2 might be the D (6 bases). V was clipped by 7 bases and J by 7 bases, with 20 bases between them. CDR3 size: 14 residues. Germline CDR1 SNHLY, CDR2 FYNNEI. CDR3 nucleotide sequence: TGTGCCAGCAAGTCGGAACAGCGGGCGTCGGAGCAGTACTTC. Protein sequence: CASKSEQRASEQYF. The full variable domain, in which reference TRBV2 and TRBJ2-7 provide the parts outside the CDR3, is EPEVTQTPSHQVTQMGQEVILRCVPISNHLYFYWYRQILGQKVEFLVSFYNNEISEKSEIFDDQFSVERPDGSNFTLKIRSTKLEDSAMYFCASKSEQRASEQYFGPGTRLTVT.

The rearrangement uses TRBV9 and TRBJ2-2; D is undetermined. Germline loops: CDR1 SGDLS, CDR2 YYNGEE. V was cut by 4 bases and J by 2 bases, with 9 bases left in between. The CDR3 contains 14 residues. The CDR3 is CASSSRANTGELFF. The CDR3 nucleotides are TGTGCCAGCAGCAGCCGGGCCAACACCGGGGAGCTGTTTTTT.

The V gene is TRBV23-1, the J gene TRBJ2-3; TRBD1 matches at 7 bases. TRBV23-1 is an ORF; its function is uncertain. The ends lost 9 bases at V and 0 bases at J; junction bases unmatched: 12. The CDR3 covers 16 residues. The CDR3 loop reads CARGQPRTTSTDTQYF. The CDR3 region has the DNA TGCGCCAGGGGACAGCCACGTACTACTAGCACAGATACGCAGTATTTT.

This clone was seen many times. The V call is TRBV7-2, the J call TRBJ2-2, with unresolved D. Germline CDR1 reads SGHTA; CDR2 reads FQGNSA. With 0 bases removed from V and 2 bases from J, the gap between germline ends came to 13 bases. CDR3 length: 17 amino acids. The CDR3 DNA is TGTGCCAGCAGCTTAGCTGCTCGTCCGGACAACACCGGGGAGCTGTTTTTT. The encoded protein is CASSLAARPDNTGELFF.

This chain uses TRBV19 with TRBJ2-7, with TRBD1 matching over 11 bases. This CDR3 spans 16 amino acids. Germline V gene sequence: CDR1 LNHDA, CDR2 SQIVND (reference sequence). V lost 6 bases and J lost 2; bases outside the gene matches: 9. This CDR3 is CASSPFPGQGAYEQYF. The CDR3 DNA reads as TGTGCCAGTAGCCCCTTCCCGGGACAGGGGGCCTACGAGCAGTACTTC.

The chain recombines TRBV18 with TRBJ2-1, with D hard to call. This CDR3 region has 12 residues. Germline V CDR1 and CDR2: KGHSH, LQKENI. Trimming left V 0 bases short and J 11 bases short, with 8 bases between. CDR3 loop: CASSPPTNQQFF. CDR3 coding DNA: TGTGCCAGCTCACCACCCACTAATCAGCAGTTCTTC.

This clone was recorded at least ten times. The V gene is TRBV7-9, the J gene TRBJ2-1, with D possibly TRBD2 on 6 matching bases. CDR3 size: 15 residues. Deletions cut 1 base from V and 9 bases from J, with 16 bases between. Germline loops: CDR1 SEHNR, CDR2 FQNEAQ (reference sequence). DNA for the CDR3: TGTGCCAGCAGCTTAGTGTTAGCTGGGGGGAGTGAGCAGTTCTTC. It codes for CASSLVLAGGSEQFF.

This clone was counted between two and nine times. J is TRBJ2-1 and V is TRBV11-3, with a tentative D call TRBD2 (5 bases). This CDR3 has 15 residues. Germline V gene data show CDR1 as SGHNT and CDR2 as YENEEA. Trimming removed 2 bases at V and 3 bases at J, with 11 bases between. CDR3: CASSLTGDYYNEQFF. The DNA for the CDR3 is TGTGCCAGCAGCTTAACCGGAGACTACTACAATGAGCAGTTCTTC.

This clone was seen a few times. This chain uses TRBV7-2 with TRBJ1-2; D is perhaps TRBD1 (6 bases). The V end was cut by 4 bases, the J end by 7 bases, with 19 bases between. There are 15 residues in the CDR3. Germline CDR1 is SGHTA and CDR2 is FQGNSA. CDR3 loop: CASSSPYTGFLGYTF. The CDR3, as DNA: TGTGCCAGCAGCTCGCCATATACAGGGTTCCTTGGCTACACCTTC.

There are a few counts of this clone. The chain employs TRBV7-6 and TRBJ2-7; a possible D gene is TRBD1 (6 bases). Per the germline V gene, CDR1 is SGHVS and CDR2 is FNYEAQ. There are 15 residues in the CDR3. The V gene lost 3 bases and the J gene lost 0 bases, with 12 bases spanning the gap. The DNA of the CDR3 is TGTGCCAGCAGCTTTATGGGACACAACTCCTACGAGCAGTACTTC. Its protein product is CASSFMGHNSYEQYF.

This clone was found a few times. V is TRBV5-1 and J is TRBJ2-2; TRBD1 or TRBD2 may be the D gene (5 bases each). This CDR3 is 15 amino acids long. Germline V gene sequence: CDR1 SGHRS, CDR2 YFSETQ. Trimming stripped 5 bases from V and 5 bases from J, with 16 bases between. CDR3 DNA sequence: TGCGCCAGCAGTAGGAGGACACCCGCGACCGGGGAGCTGTTTTTT. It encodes CASSRRTPATGELFF.

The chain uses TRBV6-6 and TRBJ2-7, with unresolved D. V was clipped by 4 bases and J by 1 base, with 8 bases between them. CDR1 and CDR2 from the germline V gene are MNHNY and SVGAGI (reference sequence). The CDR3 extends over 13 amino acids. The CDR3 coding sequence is TGTGCCAGCAGTTCGGCAGGTTCCTACGAGCAGTACTTC. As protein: CASSSAGSYEQYF.

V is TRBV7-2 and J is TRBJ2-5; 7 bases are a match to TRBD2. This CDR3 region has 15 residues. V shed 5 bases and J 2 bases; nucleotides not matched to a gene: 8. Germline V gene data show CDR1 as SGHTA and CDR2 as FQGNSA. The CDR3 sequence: CASSEVAGTQETQYF. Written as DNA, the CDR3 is TGTGCCAGCAGCGAGGTAGCGGGCACACAAGAGACCCAGTACTTC.

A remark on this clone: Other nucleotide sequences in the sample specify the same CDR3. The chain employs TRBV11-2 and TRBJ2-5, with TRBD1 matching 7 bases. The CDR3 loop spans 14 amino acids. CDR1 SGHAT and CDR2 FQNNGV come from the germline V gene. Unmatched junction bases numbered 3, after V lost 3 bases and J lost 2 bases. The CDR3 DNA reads TGTGCCAGCAGCTTCGACAGGGTACAAGAGACCCAGTACTTC. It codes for CASSFDRVQETQYF.

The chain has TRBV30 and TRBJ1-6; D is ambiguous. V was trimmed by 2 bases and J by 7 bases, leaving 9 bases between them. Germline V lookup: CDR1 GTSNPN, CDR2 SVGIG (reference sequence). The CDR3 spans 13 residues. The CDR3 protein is CAWSWQVNSPLHF. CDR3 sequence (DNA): TGTGCCTGGAGTTGGCAAGTCAATTCACCCCTCCACTTT.

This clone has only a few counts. The CDR3 sequence is CASSLYGWFGANVLTF. For the CDR3, the DNA is TGTGCCAGCAGCTTGTACGGTTGGTTTGGGGCCAACGTCCTGACTTTC. V usage is TRBV5-6 and J usage is TRBJ2-6; D call uncertain. CDR3 length: 16 residues. Germline assignment: CDR1 SGHDT and CDR2 YYEEEE. The V end lost 1 base, the J end lost 3 bases, and 11 bases lay between the germline ends. Full variable domain (missing parts from reference TRBV5-6 and TRBJ2-6): DAGVTQSPTHLIKTRGQQVTLRCSPKSGHDTVSWYQQALGQGPQFIFQYYEEEERQRGNFPDRFSGHQFPNYSSELNVNALLLGDSALYLCASSLYGWFGANVLTFGAGSRLTVL.

This CDR3 reads CASSDSGGAGETQYF. In nucleotides, the CDR3 is TGTGCCAGCAGTGATAGCGGGGGGGCAGGGGAGACCCAGTACTTC. This chain connects TRBV25-1 to TRBJ2-5; TRBD2 aligns across 11 bases. V gave up 3 bases and J gave up 5 bases; unmatched junction bases: 5. The CDR3 has 15 residues. Germline V gene sequence: CDR1 MGHDK, CDR2 SYGVNS.

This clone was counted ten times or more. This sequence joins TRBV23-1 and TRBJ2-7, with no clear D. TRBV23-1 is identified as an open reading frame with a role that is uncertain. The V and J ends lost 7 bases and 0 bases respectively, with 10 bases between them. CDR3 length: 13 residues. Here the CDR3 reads CASTPKFSYEQYF. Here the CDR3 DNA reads TGCGCCAGCACTCCTAAGTTCTCCTACGAGCAGTACTTC.

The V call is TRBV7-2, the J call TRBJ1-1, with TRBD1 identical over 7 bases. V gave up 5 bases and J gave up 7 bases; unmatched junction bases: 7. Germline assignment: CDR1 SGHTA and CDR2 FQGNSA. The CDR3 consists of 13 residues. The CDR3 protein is CASSPLGQHEAFF. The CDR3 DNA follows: TGTGCCAGCAGCCCCCTGGGACAGCATGAAGCTTTCTTT.

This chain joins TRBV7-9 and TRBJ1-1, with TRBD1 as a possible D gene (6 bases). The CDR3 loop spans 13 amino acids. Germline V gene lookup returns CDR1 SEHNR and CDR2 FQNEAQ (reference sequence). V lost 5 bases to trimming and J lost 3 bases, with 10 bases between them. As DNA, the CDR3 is TGTGCCAGCAGCCGACAGGAGGACACTGAAGCTTTCTTT. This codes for CASSRQEDTEAFF. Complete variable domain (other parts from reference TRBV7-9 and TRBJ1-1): DTGVSQNPRHKITKRGQNVTFRCDPISEHNRLYWYRQTLGQGPEFLTYFQNEAQLEKSRLLSDRFSAERPKGSFSTLEIQRTEQGDSAMYLCASSRQEDTEAFFGQGTRLTVV.